This T cell receptor (beta chain) was documented in a study of identical twins. Whole-study results and caveats: Out-of-frame alpha sequences common to twins were enriched for low generation probability. Rather than following the same donors, the conclusions depended on cross-sectional statistical analysis.

TCRdb reanalysed the 5' RACE reads using MiXCR and keeps one entry per CDR3 protein. The table records hundreds of thousands of distinct CDR3 sequences, around 10% of them present only once. This clonotype was detected many times. Its antigen is unidentified. The CDR3 runs to 12 residues. CDR1 is MNHEY and CDR2 is SVGAGI in the germline V gene. The V end lost 4 bases, the J end lost 7 bases, and 11 bases lay between the germline ends. This clonotype was sampled from a woman between 18 and 29 years old in good health. The chain couples TRBV6-5 to TRBJ2-7; D assignment may be TRBD1 or TRBD2 (5 bases each). Sequencing input: memory (CD45RO+) T cells sorted from blood. Here the CDR3 DNA reads TGTGCCAGCAGTTTGAGGGGTGGGGAGCAGTACTTC. Translated, it gives CASSLRGGEQYF.